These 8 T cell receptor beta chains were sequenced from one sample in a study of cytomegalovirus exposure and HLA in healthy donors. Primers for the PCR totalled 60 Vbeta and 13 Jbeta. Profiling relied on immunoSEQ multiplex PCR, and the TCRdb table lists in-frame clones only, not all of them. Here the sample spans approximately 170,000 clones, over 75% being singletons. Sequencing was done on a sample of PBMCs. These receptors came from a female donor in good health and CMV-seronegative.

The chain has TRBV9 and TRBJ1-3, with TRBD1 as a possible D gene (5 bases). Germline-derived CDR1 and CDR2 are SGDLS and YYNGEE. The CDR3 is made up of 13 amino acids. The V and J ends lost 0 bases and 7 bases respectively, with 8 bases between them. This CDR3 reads CASSVARDNTIYF. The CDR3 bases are TGTGCCAGCAGCGTAGCCAGGGATAACACCATATATTTT.

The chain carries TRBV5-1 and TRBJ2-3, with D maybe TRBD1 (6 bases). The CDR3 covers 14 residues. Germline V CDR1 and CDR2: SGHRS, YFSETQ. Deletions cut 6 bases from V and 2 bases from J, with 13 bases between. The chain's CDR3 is CASMKGGYTDTQYF. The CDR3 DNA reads TGCGCCAGCATGAAAGGGGGTTACACAGATACGCAGTATTTT. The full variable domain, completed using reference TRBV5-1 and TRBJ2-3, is KAGVTQTPRYLIKTRGQQVTLSCSPISGHRSVSWYQQTPGQGLQFLFEYFSETQRNKGNFPGRFSGRQFSNSRSEMNVSTLELGDSALYLCASMKGGYTDTQYFGPGTRLTVL.

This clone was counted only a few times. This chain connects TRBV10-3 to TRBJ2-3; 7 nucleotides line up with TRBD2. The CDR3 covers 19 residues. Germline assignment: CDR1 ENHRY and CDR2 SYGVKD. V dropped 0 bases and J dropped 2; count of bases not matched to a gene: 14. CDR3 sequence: CAISESAGVNYYFTDTQYF. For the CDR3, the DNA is TGTGCCATCAGTGAGTCGGCGGGGGTCAACTACTACTTCACAGATACGCAGTATTTT.

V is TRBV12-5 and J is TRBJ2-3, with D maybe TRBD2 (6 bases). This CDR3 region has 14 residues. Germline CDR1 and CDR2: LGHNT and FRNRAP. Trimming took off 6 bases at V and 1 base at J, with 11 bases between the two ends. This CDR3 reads CASGPGDGTDTQYF. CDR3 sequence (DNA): TGTGCTAGTGGGCCGGGGGACGGCACAGATACGCAGTATTTT.

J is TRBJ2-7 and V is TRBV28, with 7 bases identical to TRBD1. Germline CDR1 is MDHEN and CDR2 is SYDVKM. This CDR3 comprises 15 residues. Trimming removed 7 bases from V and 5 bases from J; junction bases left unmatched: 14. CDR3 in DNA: TGTGCCAGCAAAACACCAGGTAAACAGGGGCACGAGCAGTACTTC. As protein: CASKTPGKQGHEQYF.

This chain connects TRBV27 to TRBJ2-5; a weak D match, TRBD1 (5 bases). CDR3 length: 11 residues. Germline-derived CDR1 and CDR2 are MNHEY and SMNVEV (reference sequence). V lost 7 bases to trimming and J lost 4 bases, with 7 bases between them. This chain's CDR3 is CASTRGETQYF. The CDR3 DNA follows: TGTGCCAGCACTAGGGGAGAGACCCAGTACTTC.

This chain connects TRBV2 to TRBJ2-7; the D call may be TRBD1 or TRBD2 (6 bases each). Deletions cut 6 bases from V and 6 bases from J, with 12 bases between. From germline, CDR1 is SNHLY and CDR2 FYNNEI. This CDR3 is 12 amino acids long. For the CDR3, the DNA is TGTGCCAGCAGAGAACAGGGAGGCGAGCAGTACTTC. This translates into CASREQGGEQYF.

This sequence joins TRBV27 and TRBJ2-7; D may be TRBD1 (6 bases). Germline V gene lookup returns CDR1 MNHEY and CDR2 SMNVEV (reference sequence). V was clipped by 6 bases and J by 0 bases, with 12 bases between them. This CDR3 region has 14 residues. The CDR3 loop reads CASRWTVSSYEQYF. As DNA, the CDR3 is TGTGCCAGCAGATGGACAGTAAGCTCCTACGAGCAGTACTTC.